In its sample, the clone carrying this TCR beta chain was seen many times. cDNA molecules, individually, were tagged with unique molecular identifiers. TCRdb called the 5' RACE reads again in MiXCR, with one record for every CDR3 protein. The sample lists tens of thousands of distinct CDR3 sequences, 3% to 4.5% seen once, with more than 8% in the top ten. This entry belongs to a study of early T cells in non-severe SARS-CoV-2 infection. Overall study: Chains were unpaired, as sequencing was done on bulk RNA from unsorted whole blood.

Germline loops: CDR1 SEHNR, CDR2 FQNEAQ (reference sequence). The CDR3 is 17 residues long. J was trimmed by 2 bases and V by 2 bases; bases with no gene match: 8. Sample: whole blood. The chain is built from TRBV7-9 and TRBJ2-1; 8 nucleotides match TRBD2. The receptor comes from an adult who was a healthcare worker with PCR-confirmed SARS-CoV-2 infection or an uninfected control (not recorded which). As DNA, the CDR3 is TGTGCCAGCAGCTTACCCCTGGGAGCGGGAGCCTACAATGAGCAGTTCTTC. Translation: CASSLPLGAGAYNEQFF.